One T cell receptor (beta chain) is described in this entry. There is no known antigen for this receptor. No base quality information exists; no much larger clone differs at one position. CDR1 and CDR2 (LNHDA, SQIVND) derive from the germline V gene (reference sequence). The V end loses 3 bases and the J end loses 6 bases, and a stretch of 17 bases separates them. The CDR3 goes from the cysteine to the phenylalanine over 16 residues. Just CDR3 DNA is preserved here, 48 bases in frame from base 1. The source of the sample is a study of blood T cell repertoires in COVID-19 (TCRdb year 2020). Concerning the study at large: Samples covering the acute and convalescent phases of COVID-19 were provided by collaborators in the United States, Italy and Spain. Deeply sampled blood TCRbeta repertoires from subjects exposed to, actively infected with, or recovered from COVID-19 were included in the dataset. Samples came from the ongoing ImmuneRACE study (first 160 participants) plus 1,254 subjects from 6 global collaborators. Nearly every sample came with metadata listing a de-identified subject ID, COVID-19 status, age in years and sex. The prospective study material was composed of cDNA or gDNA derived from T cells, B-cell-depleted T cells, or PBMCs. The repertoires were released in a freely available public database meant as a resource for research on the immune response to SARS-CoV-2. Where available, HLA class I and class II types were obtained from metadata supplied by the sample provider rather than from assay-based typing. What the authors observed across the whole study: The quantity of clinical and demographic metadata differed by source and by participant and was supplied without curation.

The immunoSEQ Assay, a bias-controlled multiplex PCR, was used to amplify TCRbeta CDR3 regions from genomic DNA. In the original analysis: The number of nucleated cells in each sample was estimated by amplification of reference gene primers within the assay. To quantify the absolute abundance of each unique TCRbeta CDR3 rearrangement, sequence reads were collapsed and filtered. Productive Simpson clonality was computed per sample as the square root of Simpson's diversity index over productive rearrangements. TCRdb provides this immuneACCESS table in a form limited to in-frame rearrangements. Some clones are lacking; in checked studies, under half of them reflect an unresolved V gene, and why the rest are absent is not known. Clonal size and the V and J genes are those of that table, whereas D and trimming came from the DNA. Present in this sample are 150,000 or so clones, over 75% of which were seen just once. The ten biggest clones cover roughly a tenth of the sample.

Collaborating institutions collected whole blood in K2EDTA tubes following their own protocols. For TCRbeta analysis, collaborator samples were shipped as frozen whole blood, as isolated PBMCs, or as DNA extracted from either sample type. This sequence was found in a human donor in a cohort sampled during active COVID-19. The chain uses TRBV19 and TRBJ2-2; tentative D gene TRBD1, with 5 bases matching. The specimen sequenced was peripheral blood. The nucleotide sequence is TGTGCCAGTAGTATGGAGTGGCAGGGTCAGGCCGGGGAGCTGTTTTTT. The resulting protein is CASSMEWQGQAGELFF.